These 14 T cell receptor beta chains share one sample of origin, sequenced in a study of blood T cells in healthy people across ages. Primers used in a second PCR of roughly 6 to 11 cycles were a sample-barcoded 5' primer and a J-beta primer mix. TCRdb redid the calling of the 5' RACE reads with MiXCR, one entry per CDR3 protein. In the table there are hundreds of thousands of distinct CDR3 sequences, under 30% of which are singletons. The sample comprised blood. The receptors shown here come from a woman of 80 years or more in good health.

A word on this clonotype: A clone one base away is much larger, so this may be a read error. The rearrangement links TRBV2 to TRBJ1-1, with no clear D. The germline V gene encodes CDR1 SNHLY and CDR2 FYNNEI. CDR3 length: 13 amino acids. The V end was cut by 4 bases, the J end by 8 bases, with 14 bases between. The CDR3, as DNA: TGTGCCAGCAGTGGAGCGCTTAGGGCCGAAGCTTTCTTT. Protein: CASSGALRAEAFF.

Only a few counts were recorded for this clonotype. An end of the junction does not agree with germline; a read error may underlie this. This chain links TRBV7-6 with TRBJ2-3, with a weak D call TRBD1 (6 bases). This CDR3 is 12 amino acids long. Per the germline V gene, CDR1 is SGHVS and CDR2 is FNYEAQ. The CDR3 here is CANSLGGKAQYF. CDR3 DNA: TGTGCCAACAGCTTAGGGGGAAAGGCGCAGTATTTT.

This clonotype showed up just a few times. V gene TRBV20-1 combines with J gene TRBJ1-1; D is possibly TRBD1 (6 bases). Trimming removed 2 bases from V and 3 bases from J, with 13 bases in between. The germline CDR1 and CDR2 sequences are DFQATT and SNEGSKA (reference sequence). The CDR3 has 14 amino acids. CDR3 coding DNA: TGCAGTGCTAGATCTCCGGGGGCGTACACTGAAGCTTTCTTT. It is translated as CSARSPGAYTEAFF.

This clonotype was detected many times. The chain combines TRBV7-8 with TRBJ2-7; D remains ambiguous. The ends were cut back, 3 bases at V and 0 bases at J, with 12 bases in the middle. The CDR3 is 15 residues long. Germline CDR1 and CDR2: SGHVS and FQNEAQ. The DNA for the CDR3 is TGTGCCAGCAGCTTTAGGACGGGTTACTCCTACGAGCAGTACTTC. Amino acid sequence: CASSFRTGYSYEQYF.

At least ten counts were recorded for this clonotype. This sequence joins TRBV12-3 or TRBV12-4 and TRBJ2-1; tentative D call: TRBD2 (5 bases). The ends were cut back, 2 bases at V and 3 bases at J, with 11 bases in the middle. The CDR3 is made up of 15 amino acids. The CDR3 here is CASSLSSSRYNEQFF. The CDR3 DNA reads as TGTGCCAGCAGTTTATCGTCTAGCCGCTACAATGAGCAGTTCTTC.

With respect to this clonotype: One base away lies a much larger clone, so this may be a sequencing read error. V is TRBV2 and J is TRBJ2-6; TRBD1 might be the D (5 bases). The CDR3 totals 13 residues. The germline gives CDR1 SNHLY, CDR2 FYNNEI. DNA of the CDR3: TGTGCCAGCCAGGGATATGGGGCCAACGTCCGGACTTTC. This gives the protein CASQGYGANVRTF.

Many counts were recorded for this clonotype. This chain connects TRBV28 to TRBJ2-3, with TRBD1 identical over 8 bases. With 6 bases clipped from V and 3 bases from J, the junction kept 11 bases outside the gene matches. Per the germline V gene, CDR1 is MDHEN and CDR2 is SYDVKM. The length of the CDR3 is 16 residues. Here the CDR3 reads CASSSHTGGKTDTQYF. CDR3 coding DNA: TGTGCCAGCAGCTCGCATACAGGGGGGAAAACAGATACGCAGTATTTT.

The V call is TRBV27, the J call TRBJ1-6; D perhaps matches TRBD1 (5 bases). The CDR3 has 15 residues. From germline, CDR1 is MNHEY and CDR2 SMNVEV (reference sequence). Trimming left V 1 base short and J 6 bases short, with 10 bases between. CDR3 residues: CASSLFRAANSPLHF. The CDR3 DNA reads as TGTGCCAGCAGTTTATTCAGGGCTGCTAATTCACCCCTCCACTTT.

The rearrangement joins TRBV24-1 to TRBJ2-3; 8 bases are shared with TRBD2. This CDR3 has 13 amino acids. Germline CDR1 is KGHDR and CDR2 is SFDVKD. The junction had 3 bases not matched to a gene; V was cut back by 5 bases and J by 6 bases. The CDR3 DNA is TGTGCCACCAGTGGCGGGGGGATTGATACGCAGTATTTT. It codes for CATSGGGIDTQYF.

J is TRBJ1-3 and V is TRBV4-1; D perhaps matches TRBD1 (5 bases). Trimming removed 4 bases from V and 4 bases from J, with 8 bases in between. Germline CDR1 and CDR2: MGHRA and YSYEKL. The length of the CDR3 is 13 residues. This chain's CDR3 is CASSRGRGNTIYF. The DNA for the CDR3 is TGCGCCAGCAGCCGGGGCCGGGGAAACACCATATATTTT.

Ten or more counts support this clonotype. The genes are TRBV11-2 and TRBJ2-3, with D unclear. Looked up from germline, CDR1 is SGHAT and CDR2 is FQNNGV. This CDR3 is built from 16 residues. Trimming took 5 bases from V and 1 from J, leaving 16 bases between them. The CDR3 DNA follows: TGTGCCAGCAGCCCCTATAAAGGAACCCGCACAGATACGCAGTATTTT. It translates to CASSPYKGTRTDTQYF. Full variable domain (rest looked up from reference TRBV11-2 and TRBJ2-3): EAGVAQSPRYKIIEKRQSVAFWCNPISGHATLYWYQQILGQGPKLLIQFQNNGVVDDSQLPKDRFSAERLKGVDSTLKIQPAKLEDSAVYLCASSPYKGTRTDTQYFGPGTRLTVL.

This clonotype was observed at least ten times. V is TRBV29-1 and J is TRBJ2-3, with 8 bases lining up with TRBD1. The germline CDR1 and CDR2 sequences are SQVTM and ANQGSEA. With 6 bases clipped from V and 3 bases from J, the junction kept 8 bases outside the gene matches. The CDR3 length is 14 residues. The CDR3 DNA is TGCAGCGTGGATACAGGGGGTAGGACAGATACGCAGTATTTT. Translated: CSVDTGGRTDTQYF.

Ten or more counts support this clonotype. The rearrangement uses TRBV6-2 or TRBV6-3 and TRBJ2-5; D gene uncertain. CDR1 and CDR2 from the germline V gene are MNHEY and SVGEGT. The CDR3 runs to 13 residues. V was cut by 4 bases and J by 5 bases, with 11 bases left in between. The CDR3 region has the DNA TGTGCCAGCAGTTTAAACCCCGCCGAGACCCAGTACTTC. This encodes CASSLNPAETQYF.

The table lists this clonotype with many counts. The chain links TRBV9 to TRBJ2-6, with a tentative D call TRBD1 (6 bases). This CDR3 is 15 amino acids long. Deletions cut 4 bases from V and 4 bases from J, with 12 bases between. Germline V gives CDR1 SGDLS, CDR2 YYNGEE. The CDR3 DNA reads as TGTGCCAGCAGCTTACAGGGTGGCGGGGCCAACGTCCTGACTTTC. Translated: CASSLQGGGANVLTF. Variable domain in full (rest from reference TRBV9 and TRBJ2-6): DSGVTQTPKHLITATGQRVTLRCSPRSGDLSVYWYQQSLDQGLQFLIQYYNGEERAKGNILERFSAQQFPDLHSELNLSSLELGDSALYFCASSLQGGGANVLTFGAGSRLTVL.